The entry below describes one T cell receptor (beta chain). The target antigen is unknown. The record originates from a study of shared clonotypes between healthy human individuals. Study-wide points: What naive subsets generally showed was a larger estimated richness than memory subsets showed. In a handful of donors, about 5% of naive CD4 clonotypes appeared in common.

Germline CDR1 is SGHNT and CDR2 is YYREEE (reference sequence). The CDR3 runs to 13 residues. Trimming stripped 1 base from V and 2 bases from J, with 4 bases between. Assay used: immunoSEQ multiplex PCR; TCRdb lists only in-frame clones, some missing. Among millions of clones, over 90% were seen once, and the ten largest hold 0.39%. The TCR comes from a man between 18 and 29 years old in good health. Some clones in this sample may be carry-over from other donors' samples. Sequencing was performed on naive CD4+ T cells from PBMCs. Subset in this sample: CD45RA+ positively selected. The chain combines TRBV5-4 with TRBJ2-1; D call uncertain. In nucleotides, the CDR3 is TGTGCCAGCAGCTTGAACGCCTACAATGAGCAGTTCTTC. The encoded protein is CASSLNAYNEQFF.